This TCR beta chain was documented in a study of T cell clonotyping in hematopoietic cell transplantation. Time point in this sample: recipient sample about 28 days before transplant, after cytoreduction. Germline V gene sequence: CDR1 ENHRY, CDR2 SYGVKD. V lost 11 bases to trimming and J lost 3 bases; unmatched junction nucleotides: 15. The CDR3 loop spans 16 amino acids. Sequencing was performed with immunoSEQ multiplex PCR; in TCRdb, only in-frame clones are kept and a portion is missing. The data contain roughly 49,000 clones, under 90% of them singletons. This TCR came from a man in his 60s with biphenotypic leukemia. Some clones in this sample may be carry-over from other donors' samples. The rearrangement links TRBV10-3 to TRBJ2-3, with 9 bases matching TRBD1. The sequences come from peripheral blood mononuclear cells, collected before stem cell transplant. The CDR3 bases are TGTGCCGCAGGAGAAAGCGACAGGGGGGAGACAGATACGCAGTATTTT. Residues: CAAGESDRGETDTQYF.